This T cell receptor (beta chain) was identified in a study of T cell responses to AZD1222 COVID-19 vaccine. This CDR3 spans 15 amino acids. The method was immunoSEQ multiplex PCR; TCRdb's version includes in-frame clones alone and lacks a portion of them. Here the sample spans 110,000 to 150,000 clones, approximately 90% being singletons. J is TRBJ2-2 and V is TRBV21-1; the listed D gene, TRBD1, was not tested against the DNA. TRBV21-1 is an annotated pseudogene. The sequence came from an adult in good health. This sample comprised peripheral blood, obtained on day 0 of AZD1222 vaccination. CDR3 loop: CASTKRDRDTGELFF. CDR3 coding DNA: TGTGCCAGCACCAAGCGCGACAGAGACACCGGGGAGCTGTTTTTT.